A single sample is the source of the 13 T cell receptor beta chains below, sequenced in a study of T-cell reconstitution after alpha-beta-depleted transplantation in children. It was with unique molecular identifiers that the TCRbeta library was prepared. TCRdb re-analysed the PCR reads in MiXCR, keeping a single row per CDR3 protein. The sample has under 750,000 distinct CDR3 sequences, under 30% seen once. The material was PBMCs, mostly from graft donor cells, obtained 360 days after TCRalphabeta/CD19-depleted stem cell transplant. The receptor source for this set is a boy in the first two years of life who had a stem cell transplant for acute myeloid leukemia, so the T cells may come from the graft donor.

This clonotype has ten or more counts. In DNA form, the CDR3 reads TGTGCCAGCTCACCAGTGGGCGGTCGAGAGACCCAGTACTTC. Protein: CASSPVGGRETQYF. J is TRBJ2-5 and V is TRBV18; D unresolved. Germline CDR1 reads KGHSH; CDR2 reads LQKENI. The CDR3 runs to 14 residues. V shed 2 bases and J shed 4 bases, with 11 bases lying between them.

V gene TRBV30 combines with J gene TRBJ1-6; D is ambiguous. Trimming cost V 4 bases and J 16 bases, with 14 bases left between them. This CDR3 is 11 amino acids long. The V gene's germline CDR1 is GTSNPN and CDR2 SVGIG (reference sequence). The chain's CDR3 is CAWTSGKVLHF. The CDR3 DNA follows: TGTGCCTGGACTAGTGGGAAGGTACTCCACTTT. The full variable domain, with the rest looked up from reference TRBV30 and TRBJ1-6, is SQTIHQWPATLVQPVGSPLSLECTVEGTSNPNLYWYRQAAGRGLQLLFYSVGIGQISSEVPQNLSASRPQDRQFILSSKKLLLSDSGFYLCAWTSGKVLHFGNGTRLTVT.

This clonotype was counted many times. The chain is built from TRBV7-2 and TRBJ2-1; D is possibly TRBD2 (5 bases). V was pared by 5 bases and J by 7 bases, with 15 bases between. The V gene's germline CDR1 is SGHTA and CDR2 FQGNSA. This CDR3 spans 14 amino acids. The CDR3 DNA follows: TGTGCCAGCAGCCGGACCGGACTGCCGAATGAGCAGTTCTTC. Its translation: CASSRTGLPNEQFF.

This clonotype showed up just a few times. The gene calls are TRBV7-9 and TRBJ2-1; the match to TRBD1 covers 12 bases. With V trimmed by 4 bases and J by 8 bases, 9 bases remained unmatched. CDR1 and CDR2 (germline): SEHNR, FQNEAQ (reference sequence). CDR3 length equals 16 residues. CDR3 coding DNA: TGTGCCAGCAGCTACCCGGGACAGGGGGCTGGCGATGAGCAGTTCTTC. The encoded protein is CASSYPGQGAGDEQFF.

This clonotype was picked up a small number of times. The chain recombines TRBV4-3 with TRBJ1-2; 10 positions agree with TRBD1. Per germline, CDR1 LGHNA and CDR2 YSLEER. The CDR3 has 15 residues. J gave up 8 bases and V 1 base, and 7 bases lay outside the gene matches. The CDR3 nucleotides are TGCGCCAGCAGCCAAGGGGCGGGGGACAGGGGAGGCTACACCTTC. Protein sequence: CASSQGAGDRGGYTF.

This clonotype was observed a handful of times. The chain uses TRBV7-8 and TRBJ2-7; D might be TRBD1 or TRBD2, each matching 5 bases. From germline, CDR1 is SGHVS and CDR2 FQNEAQ. Trimming took 3 bases from V and 2 from J, leaving 8 bases between them. The CDR3 covers 13 residues. The CDR3 spells CASSFGAPYEQYV. DNA for the CDR3: TGTGCCAGCAGCTTCGGGGCCCCCTACGAGCAGTACGTC.

This clonotype was observed a single time. The chain is built from TRBV3-1 and TRBJ1-4; no clear D gene. The V and J ends lost 2 bases and 8 bases respectively, with 3 bases between them. The CDR3 spans 11 residues. Germline CDR1 reads LGHDT; CDR2 reads YNNKEL (reference sequence). For the CDR3, the DNA is TGTGCCAGCAGCCAACTCGAAAAACTGTTTTTT. It specifies CASSQLEKLFF. Looking up the rest from reference TRBV3-1 and TRBJ1-4 gives the full variable domain: DTAVSQTPKYLVTQMGNDKSIKCEQNLGHDTMYWYKQDSKKFLKIMFSYNNKELIINETVPNRFSPKSPDKAHLNLHINSLELGDSAVYFCASSQLEKLFFGSGTQLSVL.

This clonotype was seen ten or more times. The DNA of the CDR3 is TGTGCCAGCAGTGGTAACAGCGATACGCAGTATTTT. It specifies CASSGNSDTQYF. The chain links TRBV12-3 or TRBV12-4 to TRBJ2-3; no clear D gene. Trimming took 5 bases from V and 6 from J, leaving 9 bases between them. The CDR3 covers 12 residues.

To note about this clonotype: This may stem from a read error, because a much larger clone lies one nucleotide away. Given the absence of the conserved phenylalanine or tryptophan at the CDR3 end, a read error is likely. This chain links TRBV6-5 with TRBJ2-1; D is undetermined. The germline V gene encodes CDR1 MNHEY and CDR2 SVGAGI. V dropped 5 bases and J dropped 6 bases, with 8 bases sitting between them. CDR3 length: 12 residues. Written as DNA, the CDR3 is TGTGCCAGCAGTGCCGGTGGCAATGAGCAGTTCTCC. Amino acid sequence: CASSAGGNEQFS.

Only one count was recorded for this clonotype. As the CDR3 is not closed by the conserved phenylalanine or tryptophan, this likely results from a read error. V usage is TRBV20-1 and J usage is TRBJ1-2; TRBD1 is a possible D gene (5 bases). This CDR3 spans 11 amino acids. V dropped 5 bases and J dropped 4 bases, with 8 bases sitting between them. CDR1 and CDR2 (germline): DFQATT, SNEGSKA (reference sequence). CDR3 in amino acids: CSARDLYGYTY. The CDR3 DNA sequence: TGCAGTGCTCGGGACCTCTATGGCTACACCTAC.

This clonotype was detected many times. The chain recombines TRBV12-3 or TRBV12-4 with TRBJ1-1; 10 nucleotides line up with TRBD1. This CDR3 comprises 13 residues. The junction had 3 bases not matched to a gene; V was cut back by 6 bases and J by 5 bases. The DNA of the CDR3 is TGTGCCAGCAGGACAGGGGGCTATACTGAAGCTTTCTTT. Translated, it gives CASRTGGYTEAFF.

This clonotype was seen ten or more times. V usage is TRBV15 and J usage is TRBJ2-4; D is possibly TRBD1 (5 bases). Germline V CDR1 and CDR2: LNHNV, YYDKDF (reference sequence). This CDR3 has 15 amino acids. Trimming removed 1 base at V and 5 bases at J, with 12 bases between. CDR3: CATSRVITGENIQYF. CDR3 bases: TGTGCCACCAGCAGAGTGATAACAGGAGAAAACATTCAGTACTTC.

Ten or more counts support this clonotype. This chain connects TRBV24-1 to TRBJ1-5; D unresolved. This CDR3 is built from 14 residues. Germline CDR1 and CDR2: KGHDR and SFDVKD. Trimming cost V 5 bases and J 3 bases, with 10 bases left between them. The CDR3 region is CATSVKVINQPQHF. Written as DNA, the CDR3 is TGTGCCACCAGTGTTAAGGTCATCAATCAGCCCCAGCATTTT.